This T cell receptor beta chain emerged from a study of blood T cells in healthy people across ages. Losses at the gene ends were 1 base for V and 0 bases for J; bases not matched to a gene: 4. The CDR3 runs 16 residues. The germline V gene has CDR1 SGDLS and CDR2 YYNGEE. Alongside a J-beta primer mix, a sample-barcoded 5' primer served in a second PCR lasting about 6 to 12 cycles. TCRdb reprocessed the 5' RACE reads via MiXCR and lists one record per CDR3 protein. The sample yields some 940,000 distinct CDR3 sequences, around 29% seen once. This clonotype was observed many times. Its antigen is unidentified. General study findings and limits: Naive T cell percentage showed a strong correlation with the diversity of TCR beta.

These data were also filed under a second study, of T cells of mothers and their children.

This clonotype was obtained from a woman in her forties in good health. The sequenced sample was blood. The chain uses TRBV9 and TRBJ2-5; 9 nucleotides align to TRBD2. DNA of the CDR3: TGTGCCAGCAGCGTATTGGCGGGGGGGTACCAAGAGACCCAGTACTTC. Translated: CASSVLAGGYQETQYF.